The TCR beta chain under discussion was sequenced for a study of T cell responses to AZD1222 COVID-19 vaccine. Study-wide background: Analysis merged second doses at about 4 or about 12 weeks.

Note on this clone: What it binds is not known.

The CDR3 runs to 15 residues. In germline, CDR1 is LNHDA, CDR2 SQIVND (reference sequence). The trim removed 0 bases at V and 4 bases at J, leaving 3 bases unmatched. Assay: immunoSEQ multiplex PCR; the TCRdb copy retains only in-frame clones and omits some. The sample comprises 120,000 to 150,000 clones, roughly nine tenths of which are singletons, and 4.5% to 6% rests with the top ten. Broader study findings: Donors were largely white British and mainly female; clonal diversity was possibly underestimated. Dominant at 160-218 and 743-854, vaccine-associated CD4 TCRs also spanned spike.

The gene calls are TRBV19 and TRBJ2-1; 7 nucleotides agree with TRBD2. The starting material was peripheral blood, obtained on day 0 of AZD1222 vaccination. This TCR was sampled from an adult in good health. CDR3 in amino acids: CASSIDRTRYNEQFF. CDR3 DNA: TGTGCCAGTAGTATAGATAGGACTAGGTACAATGAGCAGTTCTTC.